This T cell receptor beta chain was observed in a study of regulatory T cells in long-lasting Graves disease. In its sample, this clonotype was seen a few times. The TCR beta library used iRepertoire HTBI primers with Arm-PCR amplification of CDR3. TCRdb processed the multiplex PCR reads anew with MiXCR; each CDR3 protein has one entry. The table records around 480,000 distinct CDR3 sequences, about 16% of them present only once. The time point here: newly diagnosed GD, antithyroid drugs for less than 3 months. RNA isolated from PBMCs was used to make the TCR library. These data are also associated with another study on T cells in Graves' hyperthyroidism and ophthalmopathy.

Specimen: peripheral blood mononuclear cells (PBMCs), collected at new diagnosis, from a patient treated with antithyroid drugs. The TCR comes from a man aged 35-49 years with Graves disease.

CDR3 nucleotide sequence: TGTGCCAGCAGTGAGAGGGGAAGCTCACCCCTCCACTTT. As protein: CASSERGSSPLHF. This sequence joins TRBV2 and TRBJ1-6, with a tentative D call TRBD1 (5 bases). Germline V CDR1 and CDR2: SNHLY, FYNNEI. V was shortened by 3 bases and J by 10 bases, with 10 bases between the two germline ends. CDR3 length: 13 amino acids.